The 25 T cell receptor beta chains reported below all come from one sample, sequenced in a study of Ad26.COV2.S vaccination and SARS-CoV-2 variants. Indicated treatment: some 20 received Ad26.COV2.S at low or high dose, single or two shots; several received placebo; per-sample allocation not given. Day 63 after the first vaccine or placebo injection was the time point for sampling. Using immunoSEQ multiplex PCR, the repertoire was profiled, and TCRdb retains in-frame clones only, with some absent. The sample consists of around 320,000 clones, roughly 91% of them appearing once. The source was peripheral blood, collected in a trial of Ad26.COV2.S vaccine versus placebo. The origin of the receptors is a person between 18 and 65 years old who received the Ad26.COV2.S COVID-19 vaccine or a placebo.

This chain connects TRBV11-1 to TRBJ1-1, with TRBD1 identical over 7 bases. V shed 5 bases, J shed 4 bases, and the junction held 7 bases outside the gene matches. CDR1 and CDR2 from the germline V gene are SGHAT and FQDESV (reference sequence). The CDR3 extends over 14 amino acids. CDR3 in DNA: TGTGCCAGCAGCATATACAGGGGAGGCACTGAAGCTTTCTTT. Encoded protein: CASSIYRGGTEAFF.

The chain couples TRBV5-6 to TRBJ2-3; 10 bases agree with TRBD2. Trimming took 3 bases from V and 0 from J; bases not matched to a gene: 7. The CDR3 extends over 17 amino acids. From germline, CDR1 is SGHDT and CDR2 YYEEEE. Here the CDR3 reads CASSYYSGGTSTDTQYF. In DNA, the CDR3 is TGTGCCAGCAGCTACTATAGCGGGGGGACTAGCACAGATACGCAGTATTTT. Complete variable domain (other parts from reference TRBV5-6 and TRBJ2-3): DAGVTQSPTHLIKTRGQQVTLRCSPKSGHDTVSWYQQALGQGPQFIFQYYEEEERQRGNFPDRFSGHQFPNYSSELNVNALLLGDSALYLCASSYYSGGTSTDTQYFGPGTRLTVL.

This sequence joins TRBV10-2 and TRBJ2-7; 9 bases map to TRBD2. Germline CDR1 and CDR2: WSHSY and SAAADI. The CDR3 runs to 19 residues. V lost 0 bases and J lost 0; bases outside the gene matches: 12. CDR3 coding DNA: TGCGCCAGCAGTGAGTCTGGGTTAGCGGGGGAGCGGAGCTCCTACGAGCAGTACTTC. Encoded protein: CASSESGLAGERSSYEQYF.

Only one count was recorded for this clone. CDR3 DNA: TGTGCCAGCTCACCACCGGGACAGGGTCGCCAAGAGACCCAGTACTTC. It yields the protein CASSPPGQGRQETQYF. The chain recombines TRBV18 with TRBJ2-5; TRBD1 aligns across 9 bases. J was trimmed by 1 base and V by 0 bases; bases with no gene match: 3. CDR3 size: 16 residues. Per the germline V gene, CDR1 is KGHSH and CDR2 is LQKENI.

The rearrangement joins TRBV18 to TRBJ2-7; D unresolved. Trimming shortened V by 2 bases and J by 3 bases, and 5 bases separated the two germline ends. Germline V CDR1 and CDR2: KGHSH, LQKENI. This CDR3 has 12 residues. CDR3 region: CASSPSDYEQYF. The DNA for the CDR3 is TGTGCCAGCTCACCATCGGACTACGAGCAGTACTTC.

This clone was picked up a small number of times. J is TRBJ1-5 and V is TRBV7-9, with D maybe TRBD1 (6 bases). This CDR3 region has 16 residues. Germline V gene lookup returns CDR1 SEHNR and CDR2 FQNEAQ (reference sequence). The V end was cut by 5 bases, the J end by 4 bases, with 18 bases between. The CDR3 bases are TGTGCCAGCAGCACTCAGACAGGCGGAGCGAATCAGCCCCAGCATTTT. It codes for CASSTQTGGANQPQHF.

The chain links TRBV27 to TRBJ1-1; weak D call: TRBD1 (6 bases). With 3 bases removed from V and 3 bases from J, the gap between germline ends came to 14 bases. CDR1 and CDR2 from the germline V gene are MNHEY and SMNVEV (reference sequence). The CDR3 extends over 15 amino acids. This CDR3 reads CASSFEGDGYTEAFF. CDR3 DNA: TGTGCCAGCAGTTTTGAGGGGGACGGGTACACTGAAGCTTTCTTT.

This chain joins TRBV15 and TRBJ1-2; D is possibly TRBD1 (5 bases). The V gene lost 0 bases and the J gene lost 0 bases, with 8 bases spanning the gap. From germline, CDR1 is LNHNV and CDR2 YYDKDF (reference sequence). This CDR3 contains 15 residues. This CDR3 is CATSREAGPNYGYTF. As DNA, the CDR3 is TGTGCCACCAGCAGAGAGGCAGGGCCTAACTATGGCTACACCTTC.

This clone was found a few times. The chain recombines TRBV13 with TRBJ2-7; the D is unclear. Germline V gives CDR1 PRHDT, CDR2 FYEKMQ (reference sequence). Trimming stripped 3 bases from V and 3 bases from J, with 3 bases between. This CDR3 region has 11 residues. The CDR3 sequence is CASSLDYEQYF. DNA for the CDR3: TGTGCCAGCAGCTTGGACTACGAGCAGTACTTC.

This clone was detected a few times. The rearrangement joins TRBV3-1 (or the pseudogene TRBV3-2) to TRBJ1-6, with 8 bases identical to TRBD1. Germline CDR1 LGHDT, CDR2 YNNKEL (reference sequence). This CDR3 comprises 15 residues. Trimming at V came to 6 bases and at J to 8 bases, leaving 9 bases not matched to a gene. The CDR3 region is CASRPLLTGDSPLHF. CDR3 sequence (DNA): TGTGCCAGCAGACCCCTCTTGACAGGGGATTCACCCCTCCACTTT.

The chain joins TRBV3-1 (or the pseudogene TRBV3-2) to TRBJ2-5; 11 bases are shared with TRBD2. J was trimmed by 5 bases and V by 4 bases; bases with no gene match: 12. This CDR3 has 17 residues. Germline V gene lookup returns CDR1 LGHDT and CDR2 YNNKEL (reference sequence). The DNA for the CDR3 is TGTGCCAGCAGCCGCGGACTAGCGGGCTCTGATTGGGAGACCCAGTACTTC. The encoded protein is CASSRGLAGSDWETQYF.

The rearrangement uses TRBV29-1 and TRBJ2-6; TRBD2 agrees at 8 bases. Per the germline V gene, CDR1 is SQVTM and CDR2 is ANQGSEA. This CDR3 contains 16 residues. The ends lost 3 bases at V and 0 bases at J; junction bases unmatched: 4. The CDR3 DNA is TGCAGCGTTGAGGCGGGGGGCCCCTCTGGGGCCAACGTCCTGACTTTC. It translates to CSVEAGGPSGANVLTF.

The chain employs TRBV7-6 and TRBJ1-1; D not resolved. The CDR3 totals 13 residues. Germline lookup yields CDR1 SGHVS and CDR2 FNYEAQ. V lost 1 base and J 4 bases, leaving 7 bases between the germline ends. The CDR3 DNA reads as TGTGCCAGCAGCTTAGATGTGAGCACTGAAGCTTTCTTT. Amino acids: CASSLDVSTEAFF.

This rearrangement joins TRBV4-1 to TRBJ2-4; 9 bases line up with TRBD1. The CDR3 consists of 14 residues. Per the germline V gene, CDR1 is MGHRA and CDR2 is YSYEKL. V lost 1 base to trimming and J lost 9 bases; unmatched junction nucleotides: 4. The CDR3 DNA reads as TGCGCCAGCAGCCAAGGGGACAGGGTGACCATTCAGTACTTC. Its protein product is CASSQGDRVTIQYF.

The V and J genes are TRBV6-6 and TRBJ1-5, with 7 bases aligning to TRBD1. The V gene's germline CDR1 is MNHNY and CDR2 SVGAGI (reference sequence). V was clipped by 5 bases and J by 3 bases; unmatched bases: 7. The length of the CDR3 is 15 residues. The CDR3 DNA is TGTGCCAGCAGTCTCCAGGGGGGCTTCAATCAGCCCCAGCATTTT. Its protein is CASSLQGGFNQPQHF.

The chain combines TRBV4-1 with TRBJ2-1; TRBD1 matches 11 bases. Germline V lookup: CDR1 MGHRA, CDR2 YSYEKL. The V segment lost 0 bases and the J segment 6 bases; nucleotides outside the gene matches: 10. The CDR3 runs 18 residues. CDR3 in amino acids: CASSQDRTGGILGNEQFF. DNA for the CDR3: TGCGCCAGCAGCCAAGATCGGACAGGGGGCATTTTAGGCAATGAGCAGTTCTTC.

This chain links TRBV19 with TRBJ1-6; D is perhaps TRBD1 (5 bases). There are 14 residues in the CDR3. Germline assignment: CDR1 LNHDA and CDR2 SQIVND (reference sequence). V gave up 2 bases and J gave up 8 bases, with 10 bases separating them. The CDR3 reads CASSIWDGDSPLHF. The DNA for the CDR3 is TGTGCCAGTAGTATATGGGACGGAGATTCACCCCTCCACTTT.

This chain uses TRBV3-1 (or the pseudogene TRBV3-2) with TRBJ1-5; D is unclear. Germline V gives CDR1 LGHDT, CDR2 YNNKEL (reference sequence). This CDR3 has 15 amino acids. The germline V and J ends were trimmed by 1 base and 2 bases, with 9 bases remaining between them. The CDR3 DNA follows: TGTGCCAGCAGCCAAGCTGGGATTGGCAATCAGCCCCAGCATTTT. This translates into CASSQAGIGNQPQHF.

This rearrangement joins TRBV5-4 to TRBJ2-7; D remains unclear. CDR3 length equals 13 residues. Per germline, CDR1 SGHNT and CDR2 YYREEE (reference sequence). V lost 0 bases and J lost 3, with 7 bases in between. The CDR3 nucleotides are TGTGCCAGCAGCTTGGGACATAACTACGAGCAGTACTTC. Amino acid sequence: CASSLGHNYEQYF.

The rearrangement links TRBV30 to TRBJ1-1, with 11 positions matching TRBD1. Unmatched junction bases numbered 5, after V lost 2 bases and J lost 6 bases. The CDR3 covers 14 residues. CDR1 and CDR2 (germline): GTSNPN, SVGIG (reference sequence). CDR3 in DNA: TGTGCCTGGAGTAAGGACAGGGGGCCCGCTGAAGCTTTCTTT. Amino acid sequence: CAWSKDRGPAEAFF.

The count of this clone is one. DNA of the CDR3: TGTGCCTGGAGTCCATTGACAGGGGGCTCCTACGAGCAGTACTTC. Its translation is CAWSPLTGGSYEQYF. The chain is built from TRBV30 and TRBJ2-7; TRBD1 aligns across 9 bases. Germline V gives CDR1 GTSNPN, CDR2 SVGIG (reference sequence). The length of the CDR3 is 15 residues. V lost 2 bases, J lost 0 bases, and 5 bases stayed unmatched. Full variable domain (outside the CDR3, taken from reference TRBV30 and TRBJ2-7): SQTIHQWPATLVQPVGSPLSLECTVEGTSNPNLYWYRQAAGRGLQLLFYSVGIGQISSEVPQNLSASRPQDRQFILSSKKLLLSDSGFYLCAWSPLTGGSYEQYFGPGTRLTVT.

The CDR3 bases are TGCGCCAGCAGCCAAGACCGAACTGGGGCCAACGTCCTGACTTTC. It translates to CASSQDRTGANVLTF. The chain uses TRBV4-3 and TRBJ2-6; D is ambiguous. Trimming took off 0 bases at V and 2 bases at J, with 5 bases between the two ends. CDR3 length equals 15 residues. CDR1 is LGHNA, CDR2 YSLEER, per germline.

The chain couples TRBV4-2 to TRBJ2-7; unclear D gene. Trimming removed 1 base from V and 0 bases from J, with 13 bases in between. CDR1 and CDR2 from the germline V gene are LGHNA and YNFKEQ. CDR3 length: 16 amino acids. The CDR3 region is CASSQAWGRNSYEQYF. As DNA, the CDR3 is TGTGCCAGCAGCCAAGCCTGGGGTCGAAACTCCTACGAGCAGTACTTC.

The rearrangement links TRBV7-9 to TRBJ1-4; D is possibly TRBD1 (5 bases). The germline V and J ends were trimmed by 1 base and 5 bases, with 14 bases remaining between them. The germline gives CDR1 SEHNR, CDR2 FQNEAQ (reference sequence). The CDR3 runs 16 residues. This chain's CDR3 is CASSLGTTDLNEKLFF. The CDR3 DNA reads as TGTGCCAGCAGCTTAGGGACGACAGACCTAAATGAAAAACTGTTTTTT.

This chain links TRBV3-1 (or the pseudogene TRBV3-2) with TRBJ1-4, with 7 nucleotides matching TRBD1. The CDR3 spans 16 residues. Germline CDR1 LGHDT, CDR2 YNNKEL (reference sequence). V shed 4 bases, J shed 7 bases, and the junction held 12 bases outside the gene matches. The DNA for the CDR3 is TGTGCCAGCAGCCCCGCCGGAGGGGGCGCCAGTGAAAAACTGTTTTTT. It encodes CASSPAGGGASEKLFF.